The entry below describes one TCR beta chain. This specimen belongs to a study of OX40 agonist ivuxolimab in advanced cancers. The method was immunoSEQ multiplex PCR; TCRdb's version includes in-frame clones alone and lacks a portion of them. In the table there are some 65,000 clones, approximately 90% of which are singletons. The CDR3 length is 15 residues. The V end lost 2 bases, the J end lost 0 bases, and 8 bases lay between the germline ends. Per the germline V gene, CDR1 is MNHNY and CDR2 is SVGAGI (reference sequence). This specimen was CD4+ or CD8+ T cells sorted from blood, taken in a trial of the OX40 agonist ivuxolimab. The sequence was collected from an adult with an advanced solid tumor such as melanoma, head and neck, liver or kidney cancer. The V gene is TRBV6-6, the J gene TRBJ1-5, with no clear D. CDR3 in amino acids: CASSYNPYSNQPQHF. The CDR3, as DNA: TGTGCCAGCAGTTACAACCCTTATAGCAATCAGCCCCAGCATTTT.